The text below deals with one T cell receptor beta chain. Its antigen is not known. V was pared by 7 bases and J by 2 bases, with 8 bases between. The CDR3 runs 13 residues. Germline CDR1 MDHEN, CDR2 SYDVKM. This record belongs to a study of beta chain features in type 1 diabetes. Study results and limitations: The study found that naive, central memory and Treg TCRB repertoires appeared more similar in patients than in healthy donors. Amplification by PCR could prefer shorter templates, with the same effect in patients and controls.

Reverse transcribing all isolated RNA meant expressed TCRB transcripts were sequenced. The table came from immunoSEQ multiplex PCR; TCRdb's copy has only in-frame clones and leaves some out. Of around 340,000 clones detected, around 7.6% appear once; the ten largest clones hold around 0.44%. The specimen sequenced was central memory CD4+ T cells from blood. The sequence came from a woman in her late teens or twenties in good health. The chain uses TRBV28 and TRBJ2-2, with D hard to call. The CDR3 coding sequence is TGTGCCAGCATTTCCCAAAACACCGGGGAGCTGTTTTTT. Amino acid sequence: CASISQNTGELFF.